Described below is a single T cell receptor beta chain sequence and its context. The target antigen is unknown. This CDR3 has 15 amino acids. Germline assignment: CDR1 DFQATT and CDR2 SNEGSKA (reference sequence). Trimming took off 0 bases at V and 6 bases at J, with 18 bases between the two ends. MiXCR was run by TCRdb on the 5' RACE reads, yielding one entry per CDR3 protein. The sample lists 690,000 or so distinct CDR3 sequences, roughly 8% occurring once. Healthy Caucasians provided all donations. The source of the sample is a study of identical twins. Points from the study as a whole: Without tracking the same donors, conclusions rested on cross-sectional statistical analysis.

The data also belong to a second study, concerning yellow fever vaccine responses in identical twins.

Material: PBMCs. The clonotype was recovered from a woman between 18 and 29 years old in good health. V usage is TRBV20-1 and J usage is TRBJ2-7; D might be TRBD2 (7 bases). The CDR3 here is CSARDKAGVRGEQYF. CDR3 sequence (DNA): TGCAGTGCTAGAGATAAGGCGGGAGTCAGGGGCGAGCAGTACTTC.